This TCR beta chain derives from a study of prognosis after radiotherapy for stage I lung cancer. To note about this clonotype: One end of the junction does not line up with germline, which may come from a read error.

The CDR3 has 15 residues. Germline CDR1 is SGHRS and CDR2 is YFSETQ. By two-round multiplex PCR, the TCR beta CDR3 was amplified from genomic DNA. Primers were specific to each TRBV and TRBJ gene in first-round PCR. TCRdb itself ran the multiplex PCR reads through MiXCR, one entry per CDR3 protein. The data contain around 16,000 distinct CDR3 sequences, over 40% of them singletons. The chain uses TRBV5-1 and TRBJ2-5; TRBD1 aligns across 9 bases. The specimen comprised PBMCs, sampled before or after stereotactic body radiation therapy (not recorded which). The TCR originated in a donor aged 50 or older with non-small cell lung cancer. The CDR3 DNA reads as TGCGCCAGCAGCTTCGGGACAGGGTGGGAAGAGACACAGTACTTC. Its protein is CASSFGTGWEETQYF.